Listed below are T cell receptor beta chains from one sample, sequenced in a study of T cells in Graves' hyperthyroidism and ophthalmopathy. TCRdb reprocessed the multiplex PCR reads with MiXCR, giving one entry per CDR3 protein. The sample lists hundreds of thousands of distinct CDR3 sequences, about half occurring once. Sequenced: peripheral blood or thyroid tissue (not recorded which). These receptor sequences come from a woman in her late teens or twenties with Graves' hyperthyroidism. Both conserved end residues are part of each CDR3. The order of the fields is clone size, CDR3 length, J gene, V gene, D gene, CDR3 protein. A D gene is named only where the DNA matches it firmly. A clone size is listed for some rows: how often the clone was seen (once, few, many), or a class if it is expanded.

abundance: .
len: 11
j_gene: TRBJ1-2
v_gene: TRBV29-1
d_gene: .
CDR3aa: CSFGNNYGYTF

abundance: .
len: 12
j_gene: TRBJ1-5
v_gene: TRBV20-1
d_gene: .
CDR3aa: CSARTRNQPQHF

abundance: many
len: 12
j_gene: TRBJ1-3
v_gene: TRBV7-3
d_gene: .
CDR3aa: CASSESGDTIYF

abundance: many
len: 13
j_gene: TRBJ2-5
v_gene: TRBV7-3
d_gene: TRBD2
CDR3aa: CASSRSGRETQYF

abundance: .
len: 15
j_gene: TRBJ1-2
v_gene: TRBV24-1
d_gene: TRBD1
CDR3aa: CASSYPYRGHYGYTF

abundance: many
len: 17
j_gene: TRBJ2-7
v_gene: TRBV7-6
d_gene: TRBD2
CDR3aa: CASSRTSGRGLSYEQYF

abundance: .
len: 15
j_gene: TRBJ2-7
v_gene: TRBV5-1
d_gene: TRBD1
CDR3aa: CASSLGTGWSYEQYF

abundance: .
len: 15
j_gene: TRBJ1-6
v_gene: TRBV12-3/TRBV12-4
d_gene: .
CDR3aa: CASSLARRGSSPLHF

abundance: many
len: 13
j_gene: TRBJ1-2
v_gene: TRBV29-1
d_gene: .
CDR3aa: CSVEIQGNYGYTF

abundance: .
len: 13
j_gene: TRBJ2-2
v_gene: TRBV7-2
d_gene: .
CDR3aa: CASSFLYTGELFF

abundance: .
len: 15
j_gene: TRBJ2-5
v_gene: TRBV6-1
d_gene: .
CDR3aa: CASSRGQTTGETQYF

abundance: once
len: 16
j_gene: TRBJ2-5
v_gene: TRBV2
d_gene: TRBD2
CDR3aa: CASSEGLAGGQGTQYF

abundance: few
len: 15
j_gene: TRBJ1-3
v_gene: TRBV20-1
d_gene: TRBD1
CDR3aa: CSARARDRAGNTIYF

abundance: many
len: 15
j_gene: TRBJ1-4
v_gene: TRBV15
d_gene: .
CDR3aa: CATSRDDRTNEKLFF

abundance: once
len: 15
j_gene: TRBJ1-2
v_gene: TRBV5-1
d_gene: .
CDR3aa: CASSVYREPNYGYTF

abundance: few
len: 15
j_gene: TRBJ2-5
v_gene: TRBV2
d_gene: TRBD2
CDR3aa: CASSETPGLEETQYF

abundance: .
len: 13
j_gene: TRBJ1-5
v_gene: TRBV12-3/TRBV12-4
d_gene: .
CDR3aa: CASSYSTNQPQHF

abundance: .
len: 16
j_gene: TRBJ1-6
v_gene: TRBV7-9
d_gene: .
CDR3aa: CASSPDLSSYNSPLHF

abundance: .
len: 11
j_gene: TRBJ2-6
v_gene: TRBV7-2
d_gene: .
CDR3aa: CASSPRSVMTF

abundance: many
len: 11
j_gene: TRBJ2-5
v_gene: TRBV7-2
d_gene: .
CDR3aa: CASGPGETQYF

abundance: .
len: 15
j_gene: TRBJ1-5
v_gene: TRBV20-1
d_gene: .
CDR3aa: CSAANSDGDNQPQHF

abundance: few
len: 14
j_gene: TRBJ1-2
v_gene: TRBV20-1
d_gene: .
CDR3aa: CSASGGLGVDGYTF

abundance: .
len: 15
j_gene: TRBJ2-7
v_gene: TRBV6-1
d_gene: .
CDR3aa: CASSKGPQSSYEQYF

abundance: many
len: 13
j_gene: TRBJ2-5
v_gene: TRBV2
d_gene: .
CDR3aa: CASSVLSRETQYF

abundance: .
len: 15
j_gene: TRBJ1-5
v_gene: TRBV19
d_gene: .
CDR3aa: CASSMPAVSNQPQHF

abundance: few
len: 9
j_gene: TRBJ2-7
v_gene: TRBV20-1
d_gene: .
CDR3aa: CSAWGTQYF

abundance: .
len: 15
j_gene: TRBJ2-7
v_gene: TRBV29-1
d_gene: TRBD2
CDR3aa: CSVEVSSGSDNEQYF

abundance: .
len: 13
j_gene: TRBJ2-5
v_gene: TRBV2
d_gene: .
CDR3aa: CASSFGLGEAQYF

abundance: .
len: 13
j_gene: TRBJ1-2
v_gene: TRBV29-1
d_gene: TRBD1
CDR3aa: CSVGGTGGYGYTF

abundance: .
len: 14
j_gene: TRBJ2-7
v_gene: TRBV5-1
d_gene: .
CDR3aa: CASSLELAGYEQYF

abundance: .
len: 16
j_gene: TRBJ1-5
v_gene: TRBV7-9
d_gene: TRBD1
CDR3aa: CASTPWTGGNNQPQHF

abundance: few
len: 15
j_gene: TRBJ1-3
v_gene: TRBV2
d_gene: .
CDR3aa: CASSRTGISGNTIYF

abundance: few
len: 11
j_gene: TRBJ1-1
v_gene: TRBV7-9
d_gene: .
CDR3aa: CASSLYFRAFF

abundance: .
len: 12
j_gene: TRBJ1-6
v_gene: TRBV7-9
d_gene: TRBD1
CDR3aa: CASSTGEAHLHF

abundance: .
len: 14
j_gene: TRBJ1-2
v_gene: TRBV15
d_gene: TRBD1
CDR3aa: CATSSRGQNYGYTF

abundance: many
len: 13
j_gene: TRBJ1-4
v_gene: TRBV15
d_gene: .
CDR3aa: CATSRLGTEKLFF

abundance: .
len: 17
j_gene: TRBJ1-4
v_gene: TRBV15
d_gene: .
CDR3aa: CATVGRDLQGAGEKLFF

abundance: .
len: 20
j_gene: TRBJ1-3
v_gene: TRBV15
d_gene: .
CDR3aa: CATSRDLGWRETFSGNTIYF

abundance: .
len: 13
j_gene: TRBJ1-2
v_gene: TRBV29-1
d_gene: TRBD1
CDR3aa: CSVGQGTGNGYTF

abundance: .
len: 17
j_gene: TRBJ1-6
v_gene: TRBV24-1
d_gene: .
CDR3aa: CATSDPGRWGDNSPLHF

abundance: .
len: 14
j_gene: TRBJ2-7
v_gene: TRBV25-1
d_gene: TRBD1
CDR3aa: CASREQGGTYEQYF

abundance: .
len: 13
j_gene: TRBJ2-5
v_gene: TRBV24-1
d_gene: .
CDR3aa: CATSDLRGQPQYF

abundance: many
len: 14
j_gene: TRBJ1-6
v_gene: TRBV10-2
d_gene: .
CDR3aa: CASTTSSYNSPLHF

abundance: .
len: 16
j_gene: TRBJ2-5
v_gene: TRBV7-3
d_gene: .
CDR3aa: CASSLAQRRYQETQYF